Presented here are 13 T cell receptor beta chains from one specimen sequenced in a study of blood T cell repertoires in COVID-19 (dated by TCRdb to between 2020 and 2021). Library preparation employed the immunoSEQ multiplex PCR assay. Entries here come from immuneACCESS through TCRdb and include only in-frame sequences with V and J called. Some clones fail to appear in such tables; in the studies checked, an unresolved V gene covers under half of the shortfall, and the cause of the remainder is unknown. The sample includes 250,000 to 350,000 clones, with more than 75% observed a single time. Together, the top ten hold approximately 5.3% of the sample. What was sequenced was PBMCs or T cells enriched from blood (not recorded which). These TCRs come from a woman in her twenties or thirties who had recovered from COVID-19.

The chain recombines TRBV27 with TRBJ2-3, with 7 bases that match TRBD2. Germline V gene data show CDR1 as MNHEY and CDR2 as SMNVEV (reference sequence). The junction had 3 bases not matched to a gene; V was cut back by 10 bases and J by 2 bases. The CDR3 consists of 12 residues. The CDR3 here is CATGGYTDTQYF. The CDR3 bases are TGTGCCACCGGGGGGTACACAGATACGCAGTATTTT.

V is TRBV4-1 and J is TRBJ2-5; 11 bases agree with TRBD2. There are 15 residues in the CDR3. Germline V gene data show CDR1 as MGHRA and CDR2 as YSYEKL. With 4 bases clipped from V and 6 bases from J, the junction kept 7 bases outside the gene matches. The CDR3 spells CASSPGLAVSKTQYF. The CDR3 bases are TGCGCCAGCAGCCCGGGACTAGCGGTGTCAAAGACCCAGTACTTC.

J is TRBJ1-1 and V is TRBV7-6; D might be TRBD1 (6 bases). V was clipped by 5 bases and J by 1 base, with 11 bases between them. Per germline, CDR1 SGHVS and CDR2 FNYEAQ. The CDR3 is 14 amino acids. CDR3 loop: CASSPGQTNTEAFF. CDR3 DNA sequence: TGTGCCAGCAGCCCAGGACAGACGAACACTGAAGCTTTCTTT.

The DNA of the CDR3 is TGTGCCAGCAGCAGACTAGCGGGGCCACCTCAGTACTTC. Its protein is CASSRLAGPPQYF. The J gene is TRBJ2-7, the V gene TRBV6-5; 11 bases are shared with TRBD2. CDR3 length equals 13 residues. Germline V gene data show CDR1 as MNHEY and CDR2 as SVGAGI. J gave up 10 bases and V 6 bases, and 8 bases lay outside the gene matches.

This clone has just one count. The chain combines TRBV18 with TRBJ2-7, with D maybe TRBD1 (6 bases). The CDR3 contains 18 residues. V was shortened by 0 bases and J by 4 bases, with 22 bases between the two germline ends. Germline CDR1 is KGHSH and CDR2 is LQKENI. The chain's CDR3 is CASSPPSWLAGDSYEQYF. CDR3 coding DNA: TGTGCCAGCTCACCACCGTCTTGGCTCGCAGGGGATAGTTACGAGCAGTACTTC.

In nucleotides, the CDR3 is TGTGCCATCAGTGAGGGGCAGGGGGACGGGGAGCTGTTTTTT. Its protein is CAISEGQGDGELFF. The genes are TRBV10-3 and TRBJ2-2; 7 nucleotides align to TRBD1. V lost 2 bases and J lost 7; bases outside the gene matches: 4. There are 14 residues in the CDR3. Per the germline V gene, CDR1 is ENHRY and CDR2 is SYGVKD.

The CDR3 region is CASSEQGFGEKLFF. The CDR3 DNA sequence: TGTGCCAGCAGTGAACAGGGTTTTGGGGAAAAACTGTTTTTT. The chain joins TRBV6-1 to TRBJ1-4; tentatively, D is TRBD1 (5 bases). The ends were cut back, 2 bases at V and 8 bases at J, with 12 bases in the middle. The CDR3 covers 14 residues. The V gene's germline CDR1 is MNHNS and CDR2 SASEGT.

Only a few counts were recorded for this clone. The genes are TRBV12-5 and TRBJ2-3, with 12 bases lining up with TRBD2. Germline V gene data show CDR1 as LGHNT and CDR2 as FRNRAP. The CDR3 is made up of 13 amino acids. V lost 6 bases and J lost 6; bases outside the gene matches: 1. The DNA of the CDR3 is TGTGCTAGTGGACTAGCGGGGGGTGATACGCAGTATTTT. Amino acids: CASGLAGGDTQYF.

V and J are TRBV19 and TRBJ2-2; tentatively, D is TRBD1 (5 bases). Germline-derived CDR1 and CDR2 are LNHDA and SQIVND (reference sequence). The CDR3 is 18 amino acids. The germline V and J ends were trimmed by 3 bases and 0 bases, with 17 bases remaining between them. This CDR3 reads CASSMPPGQVTNTGELFF. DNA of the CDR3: TGTGCCAGTAGTATGCCTCCAGGGCAGGTGACGAACACCGGGGAGCTGTTTTTT. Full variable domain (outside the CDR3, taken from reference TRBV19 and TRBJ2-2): DGGITQSPKYLFRKEGQNVTLSCEQNLNHDAMYWYRQDPGQGLRLIYYSQIVNDFQKGDIAEGYSVSREKKESFPLTVTSAQKNPTAFYLCASSMPPGQVTNTGELFFGEGSRLTVL.

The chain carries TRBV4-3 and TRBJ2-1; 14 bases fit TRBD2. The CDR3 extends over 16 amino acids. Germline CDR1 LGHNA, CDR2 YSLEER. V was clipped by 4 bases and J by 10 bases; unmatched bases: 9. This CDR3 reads CASSRTTSGGAVEQFF. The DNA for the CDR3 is TGCGCCAGCAGCCGAACGACTAGCGGGGGGGCCGTAGAGCAGTTCTTC.

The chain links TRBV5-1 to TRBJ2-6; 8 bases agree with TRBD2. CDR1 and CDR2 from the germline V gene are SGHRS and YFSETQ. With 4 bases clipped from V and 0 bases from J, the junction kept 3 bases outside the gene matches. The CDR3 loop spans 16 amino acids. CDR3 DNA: TGCGCCAGCAGCCACGGGGGGGGCTCTGGGGCCAACGTCCTGACTTTC. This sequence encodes CASSHGGGSGANVLTF.

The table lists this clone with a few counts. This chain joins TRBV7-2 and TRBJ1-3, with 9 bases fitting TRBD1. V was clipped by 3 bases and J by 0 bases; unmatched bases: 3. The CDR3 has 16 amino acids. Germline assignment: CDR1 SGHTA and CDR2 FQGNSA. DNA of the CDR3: TGTGCCAGCAGCTTTCTGACAGGGGGCTCTGGAAACACCATATATTTT. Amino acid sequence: CASSFLTGGSGNTIYF. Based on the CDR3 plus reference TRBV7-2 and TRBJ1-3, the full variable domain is GAGVSQSPSNKVTEKGKDVELRCDPISGHTALYWYRQSLGQGLEFLIYFQGNSAPDKSGLPSDRFSAERTGGSVSTLTIQRTQQEDSAVYLCASSFLTGGSGNTIYFGEGSWLTVV.

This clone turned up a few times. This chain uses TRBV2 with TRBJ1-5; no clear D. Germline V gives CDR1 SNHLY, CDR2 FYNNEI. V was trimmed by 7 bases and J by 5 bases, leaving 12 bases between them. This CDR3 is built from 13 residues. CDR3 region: CASTGEPYQPQHF. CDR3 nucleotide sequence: TGTGCCAGCACGGGAGAGCCCTATCAGCCCCAGCATTTT.